This entry concerns a single T cell receptor beta chain. This sample was included in a study of technical replicates of blood from a few donors. Clones were read by immunoSEQ multiplex PCR, and TCRdb kept only the in-frame ones, dropping some. The sample shows about 54,000 clones, about 93% of them seen only once. The CDR3 is 16 amino acids. The V gene end was trimmed by 2 bases and the J gene end by 1 base; junction bases not matched to a gene: 5. The germline V gene encodes CDR1 SGHRS and CDR2 YFSETQ. The sample consisted of T cells isolated from PBMCs. This TCR was recovered from a human donor in good health. The chain has TRBV5-1 and TRBJ1-4, with 7 bases fitting TRBD1. The CDR3 protein is CASSFRTGGTNEKLFF. In nucleotides, the CDR3 is TGCGCCAGCAGCTTCCGGACAGGTGGAACTAATGAAAAACTGTTTTTT.